This T cell receptor (beta chain) was recovered during a study of blood T cell repertoires in COVID-19. Between the trimmed V and J ends, which lost 2 bases and 9 bases, there was a span of 11 bases. The CDR3 is 13 residues long. Per the germline V gene, CDR1 is MRHNA and CDR2 is SNTAGT. Seattle patients were enrolled while actively infected and followed longitudinally. In the original analysis: The assay estimated nucleated cells by amplifying reference gene primers. Clones were read by immunoSEQ multiplex PCR, and TCRdb kept only the in-frame ones, dropping some. The V and J calls and clone size are taken from that table; D and trimming were inferred from the DNA. The sample lists some 240,000 clones, about 81% occurring once.

This sequence joins TRBV6-4 and TRBJ2-1; tentative D call: TRBD2 (6 bases). The clonotype originates from a woman in her 70s with COVID-19, enrolled during active disease. Sequencing was done on a sample of peripheral blood. The CDR3 region is CASSDNRRAEQFF. DNA for the CDR3: TGTGCCAGCAGTGACAACAGGAGGGCTGAGCAGTTCTTC.